This T cell receptor (beta chain) was found in a study of PD-1 blockade in classical Hodgkin lymphoma (dated by TCRdb to 2020 to 2022). The study in broad terms: Nivolumab dosing was 3 mg/kg intravenously every 2 weeks, continuing until either disease progression or unacceptable toxicity. To define a peripheral blood immune signature of response to PD-1 blockade in classical Hodgkin lymphoma, the study combined TCR beta sequencing with CyTOF.

As encoded in the germline V gene (reference sequence), CDR1 is SEHNR while CDR2 is FQNEAQ. Inclusive of the bounding cysteine and phenylalanine, the CDR3 is 18 residues long. Kept here is only the CDR3 DNA, which spans 54 bases and is read in frame from base 1. Trimming costs V 1 base and J 0 bases, and their ends lie 16 bases apart. The Qiagen DNeasy kit was used to extract genomic DNA from unsorted PBMCs and from the negatively selected CD4+ and CD8+ fractions. Amplification of TCR beta CDR3 regions was done by immunoSEQ multiplex PCR with primers that anneal to V and J segments. A synthetic immune receptor repertoire was used to minimize amplification bias, and any residual bias was removed computationally once sequencing was done. The source study handled its data this way. Custom Python scripts were used to quantify repertoire diversity as the Shannon entropy index. Unsorted, CD4+ and CD8+ repertoires were examined separately, except in combined analyses, for which CD4+ and CD8+ sequences were merged in silico. Clonal expansion was defined as at least a 2-fold frequency increase after treatment relative to C1D1, with a pseudocount of 0.5 for undetected baseline clones. Singleton clones were defined as clones with 0 or 1 copy at C1D1, and non-singleton clones were defined as clones with 2 or more copies. Clones expanded in unsorted samples were labelled as CD4+, CD8+ or unknown by matching protein sequences in sorted samples from the same patient. Wilcoxon tests were applied to paired samples to test diversity changes from C1D1 to C4D1. Not all clones reach the TCRdb copy of this immuneACCESS table, which keeps in-frame sequences only. Checked studies attribute under half of the gap to unresolved V genes and leave the rest unexplained. The V and J calls and the clone size are those of that table, but D and trimming were determined from the DNA. The sample table contains over 25,000 clones; only one count was recorded for over 60% of them. The ten largest clones represent 2.4% of the sample.

Note on this clone: Its antigen is still unknown. Base quality data are lacking; no much larger clone is found one base away.

The sample's time point label, in plain terms: cycle 1 day 1 (C1D1), immediately before nivolumab initiation. Every trial patient had relapsed after autologous stem cell transplantation, and cohorts A, B and C differed in prior brentuximab vedotin exposure. A Miltenyi CD4+ T cell isolation kit was used for magnetic negative selection to purify CD4+ T cells from thawed PBMCs. A total of approximately 51 patients with relapsed/refractory classical Hodgkin lymphoma made up the trial cohort, and each patient's best overall response was complete response, partial response or progressive disease. Single-agent nivolumab was administered to trial patients in the multi-cohort phase II CheckMate 205 trial. An independent review committee assessed best overall response by applying the 2007 International Working Group response criteria. Trial PBMCs were obtained immediately prior to nivolumab initiation (C1D1) and on therapy at cycle 2 day 1 and cycle 4 day 1. Peripheral blood was collected in 8 mL Vacutainer Cell Preparation Tubes, from which PBMCs were isolated by centrifugation and then cryopreserved. Purified CD4+ and CD8+ fractions were prepared only for cases with an additional available PBMC sample. Magnetically labelled cells were removed on LS columns in a quadroMACS separator, and the flow-through was collected as the purified fraction.

What the study reported, not specific to this receptor: Newly diagnosed patients were reported to have lower baseline TCR diversity than healthy donors, and relapsed/refractory patients were reported to have lower baseline TCR diversity still. Trial patients with a complete response had baseline diversity similar to that of newly diagnosed patients, while partial responders and progressors had significantly lower diversity. The study covered only a single clinical trial cohort, and the causes of the repertoire differences, possibly disease activity or prior therapy, were still not defined. Patients starting nivolumab less than 1 year after ASCT had lower diversity and were excluded from later analyses to avoid confounding by immune reconstitution. CD4+ but not CD8+ TCR diversity rose significantly by C4D1 (p=0.0027 vs p=0.16), most apparent in complete responders (p=0.02).

This clonotype was obtained from a human donor with classical Hodgkin lymphoma. The chain is encoded by TRBV7-9 joined to TRBJ1-5; the D gene is not confidently resolved. The source was CD4+ T cells from blood, collected at baseline. Here is the DNA: TGTGCCAGCAGCTTAGGAGTCGGACGGACCGATAGCAATCAGCCCCAGCATTTT. This encodes CASSLGVGRTDSNQPQHF.